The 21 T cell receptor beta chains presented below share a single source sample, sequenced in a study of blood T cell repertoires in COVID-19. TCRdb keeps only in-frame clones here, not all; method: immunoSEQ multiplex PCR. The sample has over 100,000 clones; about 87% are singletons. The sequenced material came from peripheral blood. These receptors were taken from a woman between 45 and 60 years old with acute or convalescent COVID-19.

The CDR3 DNA sequence: TGTGCCAGCAGTCCAGGGAGGGCACAGTATTTT. Translation gives CASSPGRAQYF. This chain links TRBV6-5 with TRBJ2-3; 7 bases are shared with TRBD2. Germline V gene lookup returns CDR1 MNHEY and CDR2 SVGAGI. CDR3 length: 11 residues. V lost 5 bases, J lost 12 bases, and 5 bases stayed unmatched.

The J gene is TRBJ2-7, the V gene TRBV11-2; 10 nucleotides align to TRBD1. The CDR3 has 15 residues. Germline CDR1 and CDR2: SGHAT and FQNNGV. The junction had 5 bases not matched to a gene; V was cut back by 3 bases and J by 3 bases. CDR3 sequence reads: CASSLPGQGIYEQYF. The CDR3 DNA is TGTGCCAGCAGCTTGCCGGGACAGGGGATCTACGAGCAGTACTTC.

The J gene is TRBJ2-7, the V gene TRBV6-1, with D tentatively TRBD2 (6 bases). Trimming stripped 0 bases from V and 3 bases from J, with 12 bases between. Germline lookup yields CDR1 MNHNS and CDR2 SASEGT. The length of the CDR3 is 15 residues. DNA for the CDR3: TGTGCCAGCAGTGAAGCGGGGGGAAAGGTCTACGAGCAGTACTTC. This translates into CASSEAGGKVYEQYF.

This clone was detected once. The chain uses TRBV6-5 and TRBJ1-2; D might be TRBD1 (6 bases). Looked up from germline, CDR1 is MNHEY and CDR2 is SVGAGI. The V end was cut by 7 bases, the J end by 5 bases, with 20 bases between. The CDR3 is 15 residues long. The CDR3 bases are TGTGCCAGCACCCGGCCGGACAGCGTCCTTTATGGCTACACCTTC. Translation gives CASTRPDSVLYGYTF.

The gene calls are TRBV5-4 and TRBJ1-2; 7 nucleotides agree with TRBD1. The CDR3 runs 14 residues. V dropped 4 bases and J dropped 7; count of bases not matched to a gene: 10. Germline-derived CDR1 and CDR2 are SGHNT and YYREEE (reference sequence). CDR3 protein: CASSPTRQGLGYTF. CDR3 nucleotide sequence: TGTGCCAGCAGCCCCACCAGACAGGGTCTTGGCTACACCTTC.

CDR3 protein: CASGIRDRGRYSPLHF. The CDR3 DNA sequence: TGTGCCAGCGGGATCCGGGACAGGGGGCGATATTCACCCCTCCACTTT. The genes are TRBV28 and TRBJ1-6; 12 bases align to TRBD1. J gave up 8 bases and V 8 bases, and 10 bases lay outside the gene matches. Germline assignment: CDR1 MDHEN and CDR2 SYDVKM. CDR3 length: 16 amino acids.

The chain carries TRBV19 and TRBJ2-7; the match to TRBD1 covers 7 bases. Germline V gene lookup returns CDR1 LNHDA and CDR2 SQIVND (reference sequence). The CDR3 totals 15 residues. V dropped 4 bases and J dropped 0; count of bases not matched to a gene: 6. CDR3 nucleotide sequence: TGTGCCAGTAGTAGGGTTAGGGACAGCTCCTACGAGCAGTACTTC. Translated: CASSRVRDSSYEQYF.

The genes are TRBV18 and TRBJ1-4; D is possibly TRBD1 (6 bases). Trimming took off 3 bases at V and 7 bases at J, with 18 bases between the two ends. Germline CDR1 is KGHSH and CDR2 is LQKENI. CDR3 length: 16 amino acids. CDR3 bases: TGTGCCAGCTCACCCCCACTGGGAGGGGGGAGTGAAAAACTGTTTTTT. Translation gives CASSPPLGGGSEKLFF.

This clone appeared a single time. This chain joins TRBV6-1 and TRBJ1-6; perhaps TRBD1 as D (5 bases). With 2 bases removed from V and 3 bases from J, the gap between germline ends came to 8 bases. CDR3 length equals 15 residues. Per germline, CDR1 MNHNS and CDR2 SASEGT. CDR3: CASSEYQGYNSPLHF. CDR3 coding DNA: TGTGCCAGCAGTGAATACCAGGGCTATAATTCACCCCTCCACTTT.

The CDR3 nucleotides read TGTGCCAGCAGCCTAAACAGGGTCACCGGGGAGCTGTTTTTT. The encoded protein is CASSLNRVTGELFF. This chain links TRBV3-1 (or the pseudogene TRBV3-2) with TRBJ2-2; the D gene is possibly TRBD1 (6 bases). This CDR3 has 14 residues. Between the trimmed V and J ends, which lost 4 bases and 4 bases, there was a span of 10 bases. The germline V gene has CDR1 LGHDT and CDR2 YNNKEL (reference sequence).

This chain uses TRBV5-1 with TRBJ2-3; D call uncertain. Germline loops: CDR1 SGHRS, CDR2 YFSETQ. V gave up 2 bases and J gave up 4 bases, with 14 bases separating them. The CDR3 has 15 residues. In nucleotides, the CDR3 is TGCGCCAGCAGCTTATACCGGGTTCGGTCAGATACGCAGTATTTT. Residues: CASSLYRVRSDTQYF. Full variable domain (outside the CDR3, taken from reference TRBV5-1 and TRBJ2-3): KAGVTQTPRYLIKTRGQQVTLSCSPISGHRSVSWYQQTPGQGLQFLFEYFSETQRNKGNFPGRFSGRQFSNSRSEMNVSTLELGDSALYLCASSLYRVRSDTQYFGPGTRLTVL.

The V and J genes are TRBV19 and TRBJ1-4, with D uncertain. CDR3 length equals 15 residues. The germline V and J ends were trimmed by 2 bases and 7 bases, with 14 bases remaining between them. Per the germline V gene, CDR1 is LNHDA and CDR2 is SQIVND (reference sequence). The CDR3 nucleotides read TGTGCCAGTAGTATATCAAGCCTCGAAAGTGAAAAACTGTTTTTT. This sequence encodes CASSISSLESEKLFF.

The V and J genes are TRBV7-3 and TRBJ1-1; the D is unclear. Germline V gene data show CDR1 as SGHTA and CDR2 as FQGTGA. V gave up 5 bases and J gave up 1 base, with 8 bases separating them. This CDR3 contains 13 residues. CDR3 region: CASSATQNTEAFF. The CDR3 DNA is TGTGCCAGCAGCGCCACACAGAACACTGAAGCTTTCTTT.

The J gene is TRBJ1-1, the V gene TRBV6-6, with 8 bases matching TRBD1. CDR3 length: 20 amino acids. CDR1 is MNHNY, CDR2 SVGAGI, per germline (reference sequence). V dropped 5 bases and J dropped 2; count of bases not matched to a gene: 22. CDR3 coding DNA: TGTGCCAGCAGTCCCATTCGGACAGGGACGGGGACACGGGGAAACACTGAAGCTTTCTTT. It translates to CASSPIRTGTGTRGNTEAFF.

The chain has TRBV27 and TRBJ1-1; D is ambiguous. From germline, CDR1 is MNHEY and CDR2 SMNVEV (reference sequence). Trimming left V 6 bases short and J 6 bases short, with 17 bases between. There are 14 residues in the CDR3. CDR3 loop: CASSPQLEGAEAFF. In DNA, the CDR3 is TGTGCCAGCAGCCCTCAACTGGAGGGTGCTGAAGCTTTCTTT.

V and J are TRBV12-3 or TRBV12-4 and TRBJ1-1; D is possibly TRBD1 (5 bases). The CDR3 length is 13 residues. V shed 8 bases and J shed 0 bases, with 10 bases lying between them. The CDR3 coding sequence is TGTGCCAGCGGGGGGGGAATGAACACTGAAGCTTTCTTT. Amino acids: CASGGGMNTEAFF.

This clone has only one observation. The CDR3 sequence is CASSLGAASDTQYF. In nucleotides, the CDR3 is TGCGCCAGCAGCTTGGGAGCGGCCTCAGATACGCAGTATTTT. This chain joins TRBV5-1 and TRBJ2-3, with a possible D match to TRBD2 (5 bases). Per germline, CDR1 SGHRS and CDR2 YFSETQ. V gave up 0 bases and J gave up 4 bases, with 9 bases separating them. CDR3 length: 14 amino acids.

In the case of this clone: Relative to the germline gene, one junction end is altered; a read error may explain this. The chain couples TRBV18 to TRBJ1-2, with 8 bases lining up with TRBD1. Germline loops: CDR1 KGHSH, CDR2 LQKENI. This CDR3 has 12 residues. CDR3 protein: CASSPFGQGPLF. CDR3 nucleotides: TGTGCCAGCTCACCTTTCGGACAGGGTCCCCTCTTC. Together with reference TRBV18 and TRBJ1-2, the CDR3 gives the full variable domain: NAGVMQNPRHLVRRRGQEARLRCSPMKGHSHVYWYRQLPEEGLKFMVYLQKENIIDESGMPKERFSAEFPKEGPSILRIQQVVRGDSAAYFCASSPFGQGPLFGSGTRLTVV.

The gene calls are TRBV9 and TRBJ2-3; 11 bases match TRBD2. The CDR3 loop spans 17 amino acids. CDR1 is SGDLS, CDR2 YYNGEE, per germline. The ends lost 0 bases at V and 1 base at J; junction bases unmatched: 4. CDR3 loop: CASSVGASGGRTDTQYF. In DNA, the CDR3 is TGTGCCAGCAGCGTAGGGGCTAGCGGGGGGCGCACAGATACGCAGTATTTT.

CDR3 in DNA: TGTGCCAGCAGGGCGGGAATAAACTCCTACAATGAGCAGTTCTTC. This codes for CASRAGINSYNEQFF. The J gene is TRBJ2-1, the V gene TRBV6-5; D is possibly TRBD2 (6 bases). From germline, CDR1 is MNHEY and CDR2 SVGAGI. The CDR3 contains 15 residues. V lost 6 bases and J lost 0, with 12 bases in between.

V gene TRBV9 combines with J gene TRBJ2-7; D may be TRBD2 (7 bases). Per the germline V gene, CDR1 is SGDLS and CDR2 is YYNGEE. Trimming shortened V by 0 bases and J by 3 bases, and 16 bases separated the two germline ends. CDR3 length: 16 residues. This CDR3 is CASSVDPAGQFYEQYF. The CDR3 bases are TGTGCCAGCAGCGTAGACCCAGCGGGACAATTCTACGAGCAGTACTTC.